Following are 26 T cell receptor beta chains from one sample sequenced in a study of breast tumors, draining lymph nodes, adjacent tissues. Breast cancer patients provided tissue from their axillary draining lymph nodes. In TCRdb, the multiplex PCR reads were re-called with MiXCR into one record per CDR3 protein. Of around 170,000 distinct CDR3 sequences detected, about 33% appear once; the ten largest clones hold approximately 4.2%. The sequenced sample consisted of axillary lymph node tissue. The receptors derive from a female donor with breast cancer. Some clones in this sample may be carry-over from other donors' samples.

The rearrangement uses TRBV20-1 and TRBJ2-5; D possibly corresponds to TRBD1 (5 bases). Germline assignment: CDR1 DFQATT and CDR2 SNEGSKA (reference sequence). This CDR3 region has 15 residues. Trimming removed 3 bases at V and 5 bases at J, with 19 bases between. CDR3 protein: CSARGMGHLAETQYF. CDR3 coding DNA: TGCAGTGCTAGGGGGATGGGGCATTTAGCTGAGACCCAGTACTTC.

This chain links TRBV6-2 or TRBV6-3 with TRBJ2-3, with 8 bases lining up with TRBD2. V was clipped by 2 bases and J by 4 bases; unmatched bases: 5. From germline, CDR1 is MNHEY and CDR2 SVGEGT. CDR3 length equals 15 residues. As DNA, the CDR3 is TGTGCCAGCAGTTACGGCGGGGGGTTGCCAGATACGCAGTATTTT. It is translated as CASSYGGGLPDTQYF.

The chain uses TRBV12-3 or TRBV12-4 and TRBJ2-3, with 13 bases identical to TRBD2. The CDR3 has 17 residues. Germline trimming cut 5 bases from V and 5 bases from J; bases unmatched to any gene: 10. The CDR3: CASSPRLAGGVGDTQYF. The CDR3 nucleotides read TGTGCCAGCAGTCCAAGACTAGCGGGAGGAGTAGGAGATACGCAGTATTTT.

The chain has TRBV20-1 and TRBJ1-1, with 11 bases aligning to TRBD1. V dropped 6 bases and J dropped 1; count of bases not matched to a gene: 16. The germline V gene encodes CDR1 DFQATT and CDR2 SNEGSKA (reference sequence). The CDR3 covers 18 residues. The CDR3 bases are TGCAGTGCCCCGGTACGGGGACAGGGGGTGAGGACGAACACTGAAGCTTTCTTT. It encodes CSAPVRGQGVRTNTEAFF.

V and J are TRBV6-6 and TRBJ2-5; possibly TRBD1 for D (6 bases). V lost 6 bases, J lost 3 bases, and 14 bases lay in between. Per germline, CDR1 MNHNY and CDR2 SVGAGI (reference sequence). CDR3 length equals 14 residues. The CDR3 sequence: CASSGRGGEETQYF. Written as DNA, the CDR3 is TGTGCCAGCAGCGGCAGGGGTGGGGAAGAGACCCAGTACTTC.

This clonotype came up many times. This chain connects TRBV19 to TRBJ2-3, with D possibly TRBD2 on 6 matching bases. The CDR3 length is 15 residues. Germline CDR1 LNHDA, CDR2 SQIVND (reference sequence). V shed 3 bases and J shed 1 base, with 11 bases lying between them. CDR3 sequence reads: CASSIGRTGTDTQYF. The CDR3 DNA reads TGTGCCAGTAGTATCGGGAGAACAGGCACAGATACGCAGTATTTT.

The sample holds many counts of this clonotype. The V and J genes are TRBV20-1 and TRBJ2-5, with TRBD2 matching over 9 bases. The V segment lost 6 bases and the J segment 4 bases; nucleotides outside the gene matches: 12. The CDR3 loop spans 15 amino acids. CDR1 DFQATT and CDR2 SNEGSKA come from the germline V gene (reference sequence). The CDR3 here is CSAPWGLADGETQYF. Written as DNA, the CDR3 is TGCAGTGCCCCGTGGGGACTAGCAGATGGAGAGACCCAGTACTTC.

Ten or more counts support this clonotype. Possible read error: a much larger clone is one base away. The chain is built from TRBV20-1 and TRBJ2-7; no clear D gene. V was clipped by 2 bases and J by 4 bases, with 18 bases between them. The germline V gene encodes CDR1 DFQATT and CDR2 SNEGSKA (reference sequence). The CDR3 is 15 residues long. The CDR3 DNA is TGCAGTGCTAGATTAGCAGGTGGGCAGGCGTACGAGCAGTACTTC. Translating gives CSARLAGGQAYEQYF.

Turning to this clonotype: This may be a read error: a much more frequent sequence differs by one nucleotide. The chain has TRBV6-5 and TRBJ2-7, with D perhaps matching TRBD2 (5 bases). V was pared by 6 bases and J by 3 bases, with 15 bases between. CDR3 length equals 14 residues. Germline CDR1 is MNHEY and CDR2 is SVGAGI. CDR3 sequence: CASSQLTEGYEQYF. The DNA for the CDR3 is TGTGCCAGCAGCCAACTTACTGAGGGCTACGAGCAGTACTTC.

This clonotype was counted many times. The chain joins TRBV11-3 to TRBJ1-2, with 8 bases that match TRBD1. Germline CDR1 SGHNT, CDR2 YENEEA. The V segment lost 1 base and the J segment 4 bases; nucleotides outside the gene matches: 5. There are 15 residues in the CDR3. CDR3 sequence (DNA): TGTGCCAGCAGCTTAGGCGGGACAGGATCCTATGGCTACACCTTC. The encoded protein is CASSLGGTGSYGYTF.

This clonotype was found many times. The chain is built from TRBV4-1 and TRBJ2-7, with TRBD2 identical over 7 bases. Germline values: CDR1 MGHRA, CDR2 YSYEKL. CDR3 length: 13 residues. V lost 5 bases to trimming and J lost 5 bases; unmatched junction nucleotides: 6. The CDR3 DNA reads TGCGCCAGCAGCTTTAGCGGGCGCGACGAGCAGTACTTC. Its translation: CASSFSGRDEQYF.

This clonotype was counted at least ten times. This chain connects TRBV13 to TRBJ2-7; D is possibly TRBD2 (5 bases). Deletions cut 5 bases from V and 5 bases from J, with 19 bases between. Germline loops: CDR1 PRHDT, CDR2 FYEKMQ (reference sequence). This CDR3 region has 15 residues. CDR3 DNA: TGTGCCAGCAGCCCCAGTCCGGGGATGACCCACGAGCAGTACTTC. Amino acid sequence: CASSPSPGMTHEQYF.

There are many counts of this clonotype. The V gene is TRBV12-5, the J gene TRBJ1-5; D gene ambiguous. The CDR3 spans 12 residues. CDR1 is LGHNT and CDR2 is FRNRAP in the germline V gene. With 5 bases removed from V and 5 bases from J, the gap between germline ends came to 7 bases. The CDR3 region is CASGQEDQPQHF. The CDR3, as DNA: TGTGCTAGTGGTCAAGAGGATCAGCCCCAGCATTTT. The whole variable domain, filled in from reference TRBV12-5 and TRBJ1-5, reads DARVTQTPRHKVTEMGQEVTMRCQPILGHNTVFWYRQTMMQGLELLAYFRNRAPLDDSGMPKDRFSAEMPDATLATLKIQPSEPRDSAVYFCASGQEDQPQHFGDGTRLSIL.

This clonotype occurred many times. The rearrangement uses TRBV7-9 and TRBJ2-7; no clear D. The ends were cut back, 5 bases at V and 0 bases at J, with 8 bases in the middle. The CDR3 is 13 amino acids. The germline V gene has CDR1 SEHNR and CDR2 FQNEAQ (reference sequence). In DNA form, the CDR3 reads TGTGCCAGCAGCCCGACACACTCCTACGAGCAGTACTTC. Protein sequence: CASSPTHSYEQYF.

The chain joins TRBV3-1 to TRBJ1-6; 9 bases align to TRBD1. Germline values: CDR1 LGHDT, CDR2 YNNKEL (reference sequence). The CDR3 totals 15 residues. V shed 1 base, J shed 7 bases, and the junction held 2 bases outside the gene matches. CDR3 coding DNA: TGTGCCAGCAGCCAAGCCACAGGGGGCAATTCACCCCTCCACTTT. Amino acids: CASSQATGGNSPLHF.

Concerning this clonotype: A much larger clone differs by one base, so this may be a read error. V and J are TRBV7-9 and TRBJ2-1; TRBD2 is a possible D gene (5 bases). This CDR3 contains 15 residues. Looked up from germline, CDR1 is SEHNR and CDR2 is FQNEAQ (reference sequence). The CDR3 spells CASSETEGSYNEQLF. The CDR3 nucleotides read TGTGCCAGCAGCGAAACAGAGGGATCCTACAATGAGCAGCTCTTC.

The genes are TRBV12-3 or TRBV12-4 and TRBJ2-5, with 11 nucleotides matching TRBD2. The J segment lost 5 bases and the V segment lost 6 bases, leaving 17 bases of the junction unmatched. This CDR3 spans 18 amino acids. This chain's CDR3 is CASSPDGRGTSGSETQYF. The CDR3 nucleotides read TGTGCCAGCAGCCCAGATGGTAGGGGAACTAGCGGGAGTGAGACCCAGTACTTC.

This clonotype was picked up many times. The genes are TRBV12-3 or TRBV12-4 and TRBJ1-2; D perhaps matches TRBD1 (6 bases). This CDR3 contains 15 residues. Trimming took off 6 bases at V and 8 bases at J, with 22 bases between the two ends. The CDR3 is CASSPEGGHRGGYTF. The DNA of the CDR3 is TGTGCCAGCAGCCCCGAGGGGGGGCATAGGGGAGGCTACACCTTC.

The rearrangement uses TRBV19 and TRBJ2-3; D is uncertain. Germline V CDR1 and CDR2: LNHDA, SQIVND (reference sequence). There are 17 residues in the CDR3. The ends were cut back, 2 bases at V and 2 bases at J, with 17 bases in the middle. The CDR3 loop is CASSIQGNEQYTDTQYF. The CDR3 coding sequence is TGTGCCAGTAGTATACAAGGGAATGAGCAGTACACAGATACGCAGTATTTT. Using reference TRBV19 and TRBJ2-3 for the parts outside the CDR3, the full variable domain is DGGITQSPKYLFRKEGQNVTLSCEQNLNHDAMYWYRQDPGQGLRLIYYSQIVNDFQKGDIAEGYSVSREKKESFPLTVTSAQKNPTAFYLCASSIQGNEQYTDTQYFGPGTRLTVL.

This clonotype was seen repeatedly, ten times or more. The rearrangement links TRBV13 to TRBJ1-2; D not resolved. Germline V CDR1 and CDR2: PRHDT, FYEKMQ (reference sequence). CDR3 size: 15 residues. Trimming took off 0 bases at V and 4 bases at J, with 12 bases between the two ends. CDR3 nucleotides: TGTGCCAGCAGCTTAGGGCCCAGCACTGTCTATGGCTACACCTTC. This encodes CASSLGPSTVYGYTF.

Many counts were recorded for this clonotype. The CDR3 region has the DNA TGTGCCAGCAGCTCCAGCCTAGGCTCGAGCTCCTATAATTCACCCCTCCACTTT. Translation: CASSSSLGSSSYNSPLHF. The gene calls are TRBV11-2 and TRBJ1-6; D uncertain. V lost 4 bases, J lost 0 bases, and 16 bases lay in between. Germline values: CDR1 SGHAT, CDR2 FQNNGV. The CDR3 runs to 18 residues. The full variable domain, rest sourced from reference TRBV11-2 and TRBJ1-6, is EAGVAQSPRYKIIEKRQSVAFWCNPISGHATLYWYQQILGQGPKLLIQFQNNGVVDDSQLPKDRFSAERLKGVDSTLKIQPAKLEDSAVYLCASSSSLGSSSYNSPLHFGNGTRLTVT.

This clonotype was detected ten times or more. The chain uses TRBV5-5 and TRBJ2-1; TRBD2 matches at 9 bases. Germline assignment: CDR1 SGHKS and CDR2 YYEKEE (reference sequence). CDR3 length: 17 amino acids. Losses at the gene ends were 4 bases for V and 9 bases for J; bases not matched to a gene: 17. The DNA of the CDR3 is TGTGCCAGCAGCGACTTGCTACCGGGACTAGCTAAGAGTGAGCAGTTCTTC. It encodes CASSDLLPGLAKSEQFF.

There are many counts of this clonotype. The chain links TRBV5-6 to TRBJ2-3, with D tentatively TRBD2 (7 bases). The germline V gene encodes CDR1 SGHDT and CDR2 YYEEEE. The CDR3 length is 16 residues. V was cut by 0 bases and J by 0 bases, with 11 bases left in between. CDR3 nucleotides: TGTGCCAGCAGCTTGGTAAGGGGGGGGAGCACAGATACGCAGTATTTT. Translating it yields CASSLVRGGSTDTQYF.

The table lists this clonotype with many counts. The gene calls are TRBV19 and TRBJ2-5; 7 nucleotides line up with TRBD2. After removal of 4 bases from V and 8 bases from J, the junction contained 7 bases not matched to a gene. The CDR3 totals 13 residues. Germline V gene lookup returns CDR1 LNHDA and CDR2 SQIVND (reference sequence). CDR3 loop: CASSKWLAETQYF. The CDR3 coding sequence is TGTGCCAGTAGTAAATGGCTAGCGGAAACCCAGTACTTC.

The table lists this clonotype with many counts. V usage is TRBV7-2 and J usage is TRBJ1-2, with D uncertain. The CDR3 is 14 amino acids. V dropped 0 bases and J dropped 4 bases, with 9 bases sitting between them. CDR1 and CDR2 from the germline V gene are SGHTA and FQGNSA. The CDR3 sequence: CASSLASSAYGYTF. CDR3 nucleotides: TGTGCCAGCAGCTTAGCAAGCAGTGCCTATGGCTACACCTTC. Complete variable domain (other parts from reference TRBV7-2 and TRBJ1-2): GAGVSQSPSNKVTEKGKDVELRCDPISGHTALYWYRQSLGQGLEFLIYFQGNSAPDKSGLPSDRFSAERTGGSVSTLTIQRTQQEDSAVYLCASSLASSAYGYTFGSGTRLTVV.

This clonotype occurred many times. Written as DNA, the CDR3 is TGTGCCAGCAGCTTAGGGTCGAATTGGGCCCAACTCTCCTACGAGCAGTACTTC. This encodes CASSLGSNWAQLSYEQYF. The rearrangement links TRBV11-3 to TRBJ2-7; D not certain. The length of the CDR3 is 18 residues. Germline V gene sequence: CDR1 SGHNT, CDR2 YENEEA. V dropped 1 base and J dropped 0 bases, with 19 bases sitting between them.